This T cell receptor (beta chain) is drawn from a study of T cells in Graves' hyperthyroidism and ophthalmopathy. General observations from the study: Clonotypes that were expanded in thyroid above 0.001 mostly appeared in blood too. Patients with ophthalmopathy were separated from those with stable hyperthyroidism by a 13 V-J model.

What was amplified from RNA transcripts were TCR beta CDR3 regions. HTBI primers were employed in a first-round RT-PCR of the TCR CDR3. TCRdb used MiXCR to reprocess the multiplex PCR reads, holding one entry per CDR3 protein. Of about 690,000 distinct CDR3 sequences in the sample, 15% to 20% were seen once. Absent ophthalmopathy progression within 18 months defined stable Graves' hyperthyroidism. Germline CDR1 reads SQVTM; CDR2 reads ANQGSEA. The V end was cut by 4 bases, the J end by 3 bases, with 7 bases between. The CDR3 totals 11 residues. This clonotype was recorded a few times. Its target is unknown.

What was sequenced was blood. The rearrangement joins TRBV29-1 to TRBJ2-7; D remains unclear. This receptor was taken from a man aged 45-65 years with Graves' hyperthyroidism. The chain's CDR3 is CSVVTLYEQYF. For the CDR3, the DNA is TGCAGCGTTGTCACGCTCTACGAGCAGTACTTC.